This T cell receptor (beta chain) derives from a study of spatial heterogeneity in lung cancer. Study information: The cohort: 70 to 85 early-stage, untreated non-small cell lung cancer patients.

The V gene lost 6 bases and the J gene lost 1 base, with 12 bases spanning the gap. This CDR3 region has 14 residues. This clonotype was counted at least ten times. Using its own MiXCR run on the 5' RACE reads, TCRdb lists one record per CDR3 protein. There are approximately 56,000 distinct CDR3 sequences in the sample; around 7% occur only once, and around 33% lies in the top ten. Time point here: blood at routine non-recurrence follow-up after resection. The sequenced material consisted of unsorted whole RNA from tumor, nontumor lung or frozen PBMC. This chain joins TRBV12-3 or TRBV12-4 and TRBJ2-5; D perhaps matches TRBD2 (6 bases). The starting material was PBMCs, obtained at follow-up. The TCR comes from a female donor with early-stage non-small cell lung cancer. CDR3 region: CASSRIGGQETQYF. CDR3 nucleotide sequence: TGTGCCAGCAGCCGAATCGGGGGCCAAGAGACCCAGTACTTC.